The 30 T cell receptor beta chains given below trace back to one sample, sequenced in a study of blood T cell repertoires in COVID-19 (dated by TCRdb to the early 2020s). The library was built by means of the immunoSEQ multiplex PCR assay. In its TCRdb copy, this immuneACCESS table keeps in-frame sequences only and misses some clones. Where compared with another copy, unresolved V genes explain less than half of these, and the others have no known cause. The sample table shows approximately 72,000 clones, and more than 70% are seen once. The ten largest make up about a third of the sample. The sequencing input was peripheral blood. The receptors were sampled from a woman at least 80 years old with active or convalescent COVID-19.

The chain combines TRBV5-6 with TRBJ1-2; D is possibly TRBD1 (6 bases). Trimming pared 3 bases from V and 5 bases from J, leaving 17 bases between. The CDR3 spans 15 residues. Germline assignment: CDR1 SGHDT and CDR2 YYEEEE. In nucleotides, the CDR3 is TGTGCCAGCAGCTGGAATATACAGGGATGGTATGGCTACACCTTC. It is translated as CASSWNIQGWYGYTF. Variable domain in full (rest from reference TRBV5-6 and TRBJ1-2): DAGVTQSPTHLIKTRGQQVTLRCSPKSGHDTVSWYQQALGQGPQFIFQYYEEEERQRGNFPDRFSGHQFPNYSSELNVNALLLGDSALYLCASSWNIQGWYGYTFGSGTRLTVV.

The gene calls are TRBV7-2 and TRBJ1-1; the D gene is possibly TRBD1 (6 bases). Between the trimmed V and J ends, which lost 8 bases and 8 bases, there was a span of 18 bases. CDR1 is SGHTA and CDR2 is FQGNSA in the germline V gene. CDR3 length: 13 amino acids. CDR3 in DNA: TGTGCCAGCCAGGGGCAAAAGAGGTTGGAAGCTTTCTTT. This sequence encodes CASQGQKRLEAFF.

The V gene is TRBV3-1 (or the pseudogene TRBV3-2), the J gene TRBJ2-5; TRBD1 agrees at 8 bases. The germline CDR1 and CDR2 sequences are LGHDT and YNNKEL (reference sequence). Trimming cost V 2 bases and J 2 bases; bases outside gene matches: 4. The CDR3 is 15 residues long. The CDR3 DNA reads TGTGCCAGCAGCCAAACGACAGGGGCACAAGAGACCCAGTACTTC. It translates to CASSQTTGAQETQYF.

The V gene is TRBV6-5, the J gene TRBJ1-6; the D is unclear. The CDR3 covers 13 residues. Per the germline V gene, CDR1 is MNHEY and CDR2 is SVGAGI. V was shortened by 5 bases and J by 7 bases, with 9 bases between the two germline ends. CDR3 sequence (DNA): TGTGCCAGCAGTCGCGGAAGGAATTCACCCCTCCACTTT. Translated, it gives CASSRGRNSPLHF.

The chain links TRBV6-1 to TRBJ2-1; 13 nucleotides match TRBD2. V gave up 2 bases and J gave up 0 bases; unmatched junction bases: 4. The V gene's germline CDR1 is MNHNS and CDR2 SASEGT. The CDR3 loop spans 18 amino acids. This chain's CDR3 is CASSERLAGGRSYNEQFF. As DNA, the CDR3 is TGTGCCAGCAGTGAACGACTAGCGGGGGGCCGCTCCTACAATGAGCAGTTCTTC.

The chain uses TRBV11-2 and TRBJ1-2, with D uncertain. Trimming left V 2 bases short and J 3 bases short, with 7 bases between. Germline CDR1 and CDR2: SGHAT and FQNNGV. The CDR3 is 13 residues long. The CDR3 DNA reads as TGTGCCAGCAGCTTACCACCGGACTATGGCTACACCTTC. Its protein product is CASSLPPDYGYTF.

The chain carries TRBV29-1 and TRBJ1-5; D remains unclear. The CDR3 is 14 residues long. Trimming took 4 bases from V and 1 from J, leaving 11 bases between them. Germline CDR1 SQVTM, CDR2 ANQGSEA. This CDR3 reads CSVAEPYSNQPQHF. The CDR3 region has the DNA TGCAGCGTTGCGGAGCCATACAGCAATCAGCCCCAGCATTTT.

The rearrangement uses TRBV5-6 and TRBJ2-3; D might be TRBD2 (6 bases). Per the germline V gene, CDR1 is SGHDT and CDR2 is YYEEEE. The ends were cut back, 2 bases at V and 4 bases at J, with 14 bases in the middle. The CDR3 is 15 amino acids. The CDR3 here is CASSFALGGADTQYF. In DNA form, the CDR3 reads TGTGCCAGCAGCTTCGCCCTTGGAGGGGCAGATACGCAGTATTTT.

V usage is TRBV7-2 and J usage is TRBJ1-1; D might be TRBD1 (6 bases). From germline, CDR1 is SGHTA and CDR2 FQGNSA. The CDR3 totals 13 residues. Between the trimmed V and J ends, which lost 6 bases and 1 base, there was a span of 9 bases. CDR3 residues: CASRRQENTEAFF. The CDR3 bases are TGTGCCAGCAGGCGACAGGAGAACACTGAAGCTTTCTTT. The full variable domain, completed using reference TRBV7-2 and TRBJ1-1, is GAGVSQSPSNKVTEKGKDVELRCDPISGHTALYWYRQSLGQGLEFLIYFQGNSAPDKSGLPSDRFSAERTGGSVSTLTIQRTQQEDSAVYLCASRRQENTEAFFGQGTRLTVV.

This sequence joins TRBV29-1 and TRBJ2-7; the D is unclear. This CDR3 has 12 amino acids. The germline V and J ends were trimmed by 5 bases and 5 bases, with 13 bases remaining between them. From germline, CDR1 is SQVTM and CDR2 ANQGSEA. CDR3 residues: CSVFSLSNEQYF. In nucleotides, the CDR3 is TGCAGCGTTTTTTCCCTCAGTAACGAGCAGTACTTC.

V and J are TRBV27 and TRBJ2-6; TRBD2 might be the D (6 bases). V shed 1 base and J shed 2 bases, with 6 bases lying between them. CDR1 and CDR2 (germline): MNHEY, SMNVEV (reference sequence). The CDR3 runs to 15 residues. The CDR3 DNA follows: TGTGCCAGCAGTTTATGGGGGGCTGGGGCCAACGTCCTGACTTTC. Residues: CASSLWGAGANVLTF.

Here the CDR3 DNA reads TGTGCCAGCACCTTCGACAGGGATAATTCACCCCTCCACTTT. This translates into CASTFDRDNSPLHF. This chain uses TRBV13 with TRBJ1-6, with 7 bases fitting TRBD1. With 7 bases clipped from V and 5 bases from J, the junction kept 5 bases outside the gene matches. Looked up from germline, CDR1 is PRHDT and CDR2 is FYEKMQ (reference sequence). The CDR3 totals 14 residues.

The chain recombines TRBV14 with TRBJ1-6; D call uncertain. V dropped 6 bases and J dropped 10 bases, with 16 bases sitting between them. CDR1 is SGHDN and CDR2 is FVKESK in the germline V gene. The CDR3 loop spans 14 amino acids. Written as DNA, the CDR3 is TGTGCCAGCAGTCTTCTCAGGTCACGCTCACCCCTCCACTTT. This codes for CASSLLRSRSPLHF.

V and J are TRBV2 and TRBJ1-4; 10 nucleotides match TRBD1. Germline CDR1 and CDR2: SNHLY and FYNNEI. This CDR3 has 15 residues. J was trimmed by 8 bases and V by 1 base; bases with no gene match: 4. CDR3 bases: TGTGCCAGCAGTGAAGAGGGACAGGGGTACGAAAAACTGTTTTTT. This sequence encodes CASSEEGQGYEKLFF.

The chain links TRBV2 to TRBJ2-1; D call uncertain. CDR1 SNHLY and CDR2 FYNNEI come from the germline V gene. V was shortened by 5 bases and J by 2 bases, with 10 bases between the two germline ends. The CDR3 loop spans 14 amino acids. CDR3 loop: CASSNVVTYNEQFF. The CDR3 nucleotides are TGTGCCAGCAGTAACGTAGTGACCTACAATGAGCAGTTCTTC. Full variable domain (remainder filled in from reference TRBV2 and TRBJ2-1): EPEVTQTPSHQVTQMGQEVILRCVPISNHLYFYWYRQILGQKVEFLVSFYNNEISEKSEIFDDQFSVERPDGSNFTLKIRSTKLEDSAMYFCASSNVVTYNEQFFGPGTRLTVL.

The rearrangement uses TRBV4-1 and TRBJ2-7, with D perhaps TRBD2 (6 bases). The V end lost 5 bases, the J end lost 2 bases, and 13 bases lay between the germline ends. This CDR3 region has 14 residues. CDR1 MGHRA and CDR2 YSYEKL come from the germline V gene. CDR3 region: CASSFGTGAYEQYF. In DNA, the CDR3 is TGCGCCAGCAGCTTCGGGACGGGGGCCTACGAGCAGTACTTC.

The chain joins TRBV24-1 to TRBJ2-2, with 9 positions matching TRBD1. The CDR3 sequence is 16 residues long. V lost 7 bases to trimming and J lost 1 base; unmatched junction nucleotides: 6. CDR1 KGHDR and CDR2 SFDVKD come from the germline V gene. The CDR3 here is CATRGQGIGNTGELFF. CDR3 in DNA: TGTGCCACCAGAGGACAGGGGATTGGGAACACCGGGGAGCTGTTTTTT.

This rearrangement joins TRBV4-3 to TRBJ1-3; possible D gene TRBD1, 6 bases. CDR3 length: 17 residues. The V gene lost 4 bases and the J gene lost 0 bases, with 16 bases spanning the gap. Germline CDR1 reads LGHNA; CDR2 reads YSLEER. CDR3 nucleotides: TGCGCCAGCAGCCCGAAAACGACAGGCATCTCTGGAAACACCATATATTTT. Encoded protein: CASSPKTTGISGNTIYF.

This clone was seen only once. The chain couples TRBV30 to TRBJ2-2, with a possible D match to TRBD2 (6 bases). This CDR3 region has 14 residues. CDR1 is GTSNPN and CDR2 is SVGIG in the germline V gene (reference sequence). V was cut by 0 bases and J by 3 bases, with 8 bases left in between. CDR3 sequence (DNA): TGTGCCTGGAGTGTTAGGAGGGACACCGGGGAGCTGTTTTTT. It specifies CAWSVRRDTGELFF.

The CDR3 bases are TGTGCCAGCAGCTTAGCGGTAGGGAGACAAGAGACCCAGTACTTC. Protein product: CASSLAVGRQETQYF. This chain links TRBV7-2 with TRBJ2-5; TRBD2 is a possible D gene (5 bases). V lost 0 bases to trimming and J lost 2 bases, with 10 bases between them. CDR1 is SGHTA, CDR2 FQGNSA, per germline. This CDR3 region has 15 residues.

The CDR3 region has the DNA TGTGCCAGCAGGAGGGACAGCAAAGATCAGCCCCAGCATTTT. It encodes CASRRDSKDQPQHF. The chain couples TRBV6-5 to TRBJ1-5, with TRBD1 matching over 7 bases. The ends lost 6 bases at V and 5 bases at J; junction bases unmatched: 7. This CDR3 region has 14 residues. Germline lookup yields CDR1 MNHEY and CDR2 SVGAGI.

The CDR3 bases are TGTGCCAGCAGTGAGCGAGATCAGCCCCAGCATTTT. This codes for CASSERDQPQHF. The chain combines TRBV6-1 with TRBJ1-5, with unresolved D. Trimming stripped 3 bases from V and 5 bases from J, with 5 bases between. The CDR3 is made up of 12 amino acids. Germline V gene lookup returns CDR1 MNHNS and CDR2 SASEGT.

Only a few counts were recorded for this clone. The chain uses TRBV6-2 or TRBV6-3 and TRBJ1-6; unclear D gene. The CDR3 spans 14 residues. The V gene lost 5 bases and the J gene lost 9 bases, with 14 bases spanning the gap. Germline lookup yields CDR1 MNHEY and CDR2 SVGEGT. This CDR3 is CASSRDPTGSPLHF. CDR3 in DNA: TGTGCCAGCAGTCGGGATCCGACGGGTTCACCCCTCCACTTT.

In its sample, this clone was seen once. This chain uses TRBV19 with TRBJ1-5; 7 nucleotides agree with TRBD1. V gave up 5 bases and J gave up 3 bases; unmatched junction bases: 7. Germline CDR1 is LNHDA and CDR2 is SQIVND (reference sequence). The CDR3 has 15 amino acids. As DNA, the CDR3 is TGTGCCAGTAGTGCCGGACAGGCCAACAATCAGCCCCAGCATTTT. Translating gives CASSAGQANNQPQHF.

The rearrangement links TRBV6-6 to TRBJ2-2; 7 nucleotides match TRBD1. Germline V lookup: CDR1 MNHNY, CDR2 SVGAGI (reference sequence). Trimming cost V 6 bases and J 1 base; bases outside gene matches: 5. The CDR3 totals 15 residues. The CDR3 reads CASRRGQQNTGELFF. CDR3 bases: TGTGCCAGCAGGAGGGGACAGCAGAACACCGGGGAGCTGTTTTTT.

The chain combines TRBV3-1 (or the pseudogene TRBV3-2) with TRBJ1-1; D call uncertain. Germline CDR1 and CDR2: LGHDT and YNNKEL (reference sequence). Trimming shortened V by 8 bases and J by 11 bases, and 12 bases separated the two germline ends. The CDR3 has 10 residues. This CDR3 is CASQWPFAFF. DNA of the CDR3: TGTGCCAGCCAATGGCCTTTCGCTTTCTTT.

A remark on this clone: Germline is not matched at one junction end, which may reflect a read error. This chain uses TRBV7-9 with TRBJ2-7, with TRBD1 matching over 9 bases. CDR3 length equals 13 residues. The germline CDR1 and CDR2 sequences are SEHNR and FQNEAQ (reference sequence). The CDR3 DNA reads TGTGCCACCTTGGCGTCCGGGACAGGGTCTTTAGACTTC. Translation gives CATLASGTGSLDF.

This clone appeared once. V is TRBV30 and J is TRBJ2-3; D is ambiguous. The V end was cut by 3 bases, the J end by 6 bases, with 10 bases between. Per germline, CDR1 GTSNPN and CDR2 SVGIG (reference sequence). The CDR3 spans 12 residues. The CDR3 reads CAWSEERDTQYF. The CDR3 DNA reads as TGTGCCTGGAGCGAGGAAAGGGATACGCAGTATTTT.

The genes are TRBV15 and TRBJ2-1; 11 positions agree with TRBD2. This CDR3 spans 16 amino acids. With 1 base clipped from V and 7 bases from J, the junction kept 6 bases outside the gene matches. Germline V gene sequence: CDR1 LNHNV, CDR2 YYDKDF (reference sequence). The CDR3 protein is CATSRVSGGAGNEQFF. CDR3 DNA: TGTGCCACCAGCAGAGTTAGCGGGGGGGCGGGAAATGAGCAGTTCTTC.

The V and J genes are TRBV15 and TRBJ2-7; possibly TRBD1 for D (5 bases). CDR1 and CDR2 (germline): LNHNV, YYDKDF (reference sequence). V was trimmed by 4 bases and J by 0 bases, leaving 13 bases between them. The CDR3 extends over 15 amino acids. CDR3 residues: CATSTGWSLSYEQYF. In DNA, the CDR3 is TGTGCCACCAGCACAGGGTGGAGCCTCTCCTACGAGCAGTACTTC. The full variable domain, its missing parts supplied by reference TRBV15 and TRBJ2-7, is DAMVIQNPRYQVTQFGKPVTLSCSQTLNHNVMYWYQQKSSQAPKLLFHYYDKDFNNEADTPDNFQSRRPNTSFCFLDIRSPGLGDTAMYLCATSTGWSLSYEQYFGPGTRLTVT.